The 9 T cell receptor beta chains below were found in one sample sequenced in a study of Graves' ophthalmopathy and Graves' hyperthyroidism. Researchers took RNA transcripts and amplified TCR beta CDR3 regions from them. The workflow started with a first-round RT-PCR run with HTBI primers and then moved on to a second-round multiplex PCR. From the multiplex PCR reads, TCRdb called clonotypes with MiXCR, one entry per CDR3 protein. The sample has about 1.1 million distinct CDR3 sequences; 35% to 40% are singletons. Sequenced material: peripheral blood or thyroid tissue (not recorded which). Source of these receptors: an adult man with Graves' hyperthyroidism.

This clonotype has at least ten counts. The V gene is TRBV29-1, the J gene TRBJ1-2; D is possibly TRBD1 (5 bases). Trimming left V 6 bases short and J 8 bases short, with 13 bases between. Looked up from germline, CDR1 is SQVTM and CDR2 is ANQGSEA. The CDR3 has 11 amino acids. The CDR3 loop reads CSVDPGGGYTF. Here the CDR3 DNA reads TGCAGCGTAGACCCGGGGGGAGGCTACACCTTC.

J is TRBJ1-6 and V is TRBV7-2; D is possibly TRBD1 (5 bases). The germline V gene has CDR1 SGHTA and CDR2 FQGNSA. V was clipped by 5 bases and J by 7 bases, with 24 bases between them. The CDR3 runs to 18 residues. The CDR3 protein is CASSAPLNPNRTNSPLHF. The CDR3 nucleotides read TGTGCCAGCAGCGCCCCACTCAATCCTAACAGGACAAATTCACCCCTCCACTTT.

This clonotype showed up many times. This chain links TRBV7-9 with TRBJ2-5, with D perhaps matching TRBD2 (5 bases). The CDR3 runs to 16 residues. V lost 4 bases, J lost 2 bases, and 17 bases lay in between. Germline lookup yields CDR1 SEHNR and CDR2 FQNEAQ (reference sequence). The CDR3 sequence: CASSSPLAGVQETQYF. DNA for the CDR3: TGTGCCAGCAGCTCCCCCCTCGCCGGGGTTCAAGAGACCCAGTACTTC.

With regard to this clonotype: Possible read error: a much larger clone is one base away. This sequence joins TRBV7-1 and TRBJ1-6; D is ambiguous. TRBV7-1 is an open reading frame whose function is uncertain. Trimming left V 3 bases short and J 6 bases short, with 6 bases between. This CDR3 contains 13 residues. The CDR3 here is CASSSDLNSPLHF. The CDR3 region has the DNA TGTGCCAGCAGCTCCGACCTTAATTCACCCCTCCACTTT.

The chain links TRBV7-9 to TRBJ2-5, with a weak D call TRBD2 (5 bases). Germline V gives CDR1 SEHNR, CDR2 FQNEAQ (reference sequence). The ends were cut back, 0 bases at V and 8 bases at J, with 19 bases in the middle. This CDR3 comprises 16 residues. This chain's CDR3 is CASSLAKGEGGNTQYF. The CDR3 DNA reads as TGTGCCAGCAGCTTAGCGAAGGGCGAAGGAGGAAACACCCAGTACTTC.

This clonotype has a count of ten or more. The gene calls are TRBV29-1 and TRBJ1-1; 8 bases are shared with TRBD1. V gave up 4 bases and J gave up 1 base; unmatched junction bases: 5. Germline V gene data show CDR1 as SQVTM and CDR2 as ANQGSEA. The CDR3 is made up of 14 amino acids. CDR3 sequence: CSVATGGTNTEAFF. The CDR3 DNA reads TGCAGCGTTGCCACAGGGGGAACGAACACTGAAGCTTTCTTT.

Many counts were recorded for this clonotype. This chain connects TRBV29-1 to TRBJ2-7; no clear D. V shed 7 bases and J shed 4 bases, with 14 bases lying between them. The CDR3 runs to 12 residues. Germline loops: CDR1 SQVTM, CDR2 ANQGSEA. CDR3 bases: TGCAGCGCCAATAAAAACGGATACGAGCAGTACTTC. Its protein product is CSANKNGYEQYF.

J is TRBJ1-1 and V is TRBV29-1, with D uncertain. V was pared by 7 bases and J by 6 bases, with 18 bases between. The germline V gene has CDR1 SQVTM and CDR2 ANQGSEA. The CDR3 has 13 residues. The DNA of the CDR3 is TGCAGCGCCTTACCGGGTCCCGAGGCTGAAGCTTTCTTT. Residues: CSALPGPEAEAFF. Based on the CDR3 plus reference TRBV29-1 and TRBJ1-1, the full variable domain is SAVISQKPSRDICQRGTSLTIQCQVDSQVTMMFWYRQQPGQSLTLIATANQGSEATYESGFVIDKFPISRPNLTFSTLTVSNMSPEDSSIYLCSALPGPEAEAFFGQGTRLTVV.

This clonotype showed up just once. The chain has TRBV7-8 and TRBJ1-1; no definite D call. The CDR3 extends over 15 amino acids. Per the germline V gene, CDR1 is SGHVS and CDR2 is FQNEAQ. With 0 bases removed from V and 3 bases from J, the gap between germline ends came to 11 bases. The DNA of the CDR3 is TGTGCCAGCAGCTTAGCCCGGGATTGGGACACTGAAGCTTTCTTT. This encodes CASSLARDWDTEAFF.